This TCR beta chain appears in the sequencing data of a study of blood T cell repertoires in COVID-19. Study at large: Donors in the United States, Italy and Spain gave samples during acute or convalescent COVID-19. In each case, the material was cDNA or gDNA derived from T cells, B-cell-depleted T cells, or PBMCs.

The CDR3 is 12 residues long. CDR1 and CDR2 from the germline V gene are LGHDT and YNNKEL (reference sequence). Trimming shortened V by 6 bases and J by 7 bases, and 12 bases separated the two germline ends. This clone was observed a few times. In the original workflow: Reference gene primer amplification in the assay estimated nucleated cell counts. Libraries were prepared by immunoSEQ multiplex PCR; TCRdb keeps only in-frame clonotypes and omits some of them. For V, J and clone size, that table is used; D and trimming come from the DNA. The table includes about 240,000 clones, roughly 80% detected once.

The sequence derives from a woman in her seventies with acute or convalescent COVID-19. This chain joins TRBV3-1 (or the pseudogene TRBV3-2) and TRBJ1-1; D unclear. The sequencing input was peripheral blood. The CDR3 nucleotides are TGTGCCAGCAGTCCCGGGATTGGTGAAGCTTTCTTT. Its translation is CASSPGIGEAFF.